This TCR beta chain was recovered during a study of shared clonotypes between healthy human individuals. Across the whole study: The donor group consisted of a couple of women and three men, aged 18 to 49.

V gave up 6 bases and J gave up 0 bases, with 12 bases separating them. The germline CDR1 and CDR2 sequences are KGHSH and LQKENI. The CDR3 length is 15 residues. The deep-level immunoSEQ assay was used. Measured with immunoSEQ multiplex PCR; TCRdb has only the in-frame clones, and not every one. The repertoire consists of 2.3 million or so clones, with 85% to 95% occurring once and the leading ten covering roughly 0.36%. Free of recent acute infections or vaccinations, the donors were healthy HIV-negative adults. The donor cohort consisted entirely of Caucasian adults residing in Nashville, Tennessee.

The clonotype comes from a man aged 18 to 30 in good health. Some clones in this sample may be carry-over from other donors' samples. The chain employs TRBV18 and TRBJ2-1, with D perhaps matching TRBD1 (5 bases). Sequenced sample: naive CD4+ T cells from PBMCs. Indicated subset: CD45RA+ positively selected. The chain's CDR3 is CASSVQGFSYNEQFF. The CDR3 coding sequence is TGTGCCAGCTCGGTCCAGGGTTTCTCCTACAATGAGCAGTTCTTC.